A selection of T cell receptor beta chains follows, all from one sample in a study of identical twins. Each CDR3 protein gets one entry after TCRdb re-called the 5' RACE reads with MiXCR. The sample lists 1.5 million to 2 million distinct CDR3 sequences, about 32% occurring once. What was sequenced was cord blood. Receptors were obtained from a newborn girl in good health. The CDR3 runs from the conserved cysteine through the conserved F or W. Fields, in order: J gene, V gene, D gene, clone size, CDR3 DNA, CDR3 protein. A D gene is named only where the DNA matches it firmly. Clone size is not always given. Where it is, it says once, few, many or a class for expanded clones.

J gene: TRBJ1-2; V gene: TRBV5-1; D gene: NA; clone size: few; CDR3 DNA: TGCGCCAGCAGCATAAGGGGAGTTGGATATGGCTACACCTTC; CDR3 protein: CASSIRGVGYGYTF
J gene: TRBJ2-3; V gene: TRBV6-2/TRBV6-3; D gene: TRBD2; clone size: NA; CDR3 DNA: TGTGCCAGCAGTTACGTGGCAGCGGGGGCCCATACGCAGTATTTT; CDR3 protein: CASSYVAAGAHTQYF
J gene: TRBJ1-1; V gene: TRBV4-2; D gene: NA; clone size: few; CDR3 DNA: TGTGCCAGCAGCCTCTCCGACTCCCAAGCTTTCTTT; CDR3 protein: CASSLSDSQAFF
J gene: TRBJ2-3; V gene: TRBV4-1; D gene: NA; clone size: few; CDR3 DNA: TGCGCCAGCAGCCAAGTACATCTAGTTAGCACAGATACGCAGTATTTT; CDR3 protein: CASSQVHLVSTDTQYF
J gene: TRBJ2-7; V gene: TRBV6-5; D gene: NA; clone size: few; CDR3 DNA: TGTGCCAGCAGGGCGACAGTTTACGAGCAGTACTTC; CDR3 protein: CASRATVYEQYF
J gene: TRBJ2-1; V gene: TRBV5-1; D gene: NA; clone size: NA; CDR3 DNA: TGCGCCAGCAGCCCCTTTTTTGGGAGTCTGAACAATGAGCAGTTCTTC; CDR3 protein: CASSPFFGSLNNEQFF
J gene: TRBJ2-5; V gene: TRBV20-1; D gene: TRBD2; clone size: NA; CDR3 DNA: TGCAGTGCTACCAGGCCGCGGGGGGGGCTCTACAATGAGCAGTACTTC; CDR3 protein: CSATRPRGGLYNEQYF
J gene: TRBJ2-3; V gene: TRBV28; D gene: TRBD2; clone size: few; CDR3 DNA: TGTGCCAGCAGTTTATGGGGAGCGGGAGGCCGTCCAAGGGTAGATACGCAGTATTTT; CDR3 protein: CASSLWGAGGRPRVDTQYF
J gene: TRBJ1-1; V gene: TRBV4-1; D gene: NA; clone size: few; CDR3 DNA: TGCGCCAGCAGCCAAGAAGGGAGGTGGACTGAAGCTTTCTTT; CDR3 protein: CASSQEGRWTEAFF
J gene: TRBJ1-4; V gene: TRBV14; D gene: TRBD1; clone size: NA; CDR3 DNA: TGTGCCAGCAGCCACCGAACCGGGACAGGGGAAAAACTGTTTTTT; CDR3 protein: CASSHRTGTGEKLFF
J gene: TRBJ2-7; V gene: TRBV5-6; D gene: NA; clone size: few; CDR3 DNA: TGTGCCAGCAGCTACGTCAGCTCCTACGAGCAGTACTTC; CDR3 protein: CASSYVSSYEQYF
J gene: TRBJ2-5; V gene: TRBV12-3/TRBV12-4; D gene: NA; clone size: few; CDR3 DNA: TGTGCCAGCAGTTTGCACCGGGTCCTAACCTCACGCCAAGAGACCCAGTACTTC; CDR3 protein: CASSLHRVLTSRQETQYF
J gene: TRBJ2-7; V gene: TRBV20-1; D gene: NA; clone size: NA; CDR3 DNA: TGCAGTGCTTCCCCGGGAACCCCCTACGAGCAGTACTTC; CDR3 protein: CSASPGTPYEQYF
J gene: TRBJ1-6; V gene: TRBV11-2; D gene: NA; clone size: NA; CDR3 DNA: TGTGCCAGCAGCTCTCAGCGACAGTCCTATAATTCACCCCTCCACTTT; CDR3 protein: CASSSQRQSYNSPLHF
J gene: TRBJ1-6; V gene: TRBV7-2; D gene: TRBD1; clone size: NA; CDR3 DNA: TGTGCCAGCAGCTTCGGAGGGGGCGCGTACTATAATTCACCCCTCCACTTT; CDR3 protein: CASSFGGGAYYNSPLHF
J gene: TRBJ2-2; V gene: TRBV24-1; D gene: NA; clone size: NA; CDR3 DNA: TGTGCCACCAGTGGAACGGGGGAGGACGGGGAGCTGTTTTTT; CDR3 protein: CATSGTGEDGELFF
J gene: TRBJ1-2; V gene: TRBV6-5; D gene: NA; clone size: once; CDR3 DNA: TGTGCCAGCAGCCCAAGCCCTACAGGGAATGGCTACACCTTC; CDR3 protein: CASSPSPTGNGYTF
J gene: TRBJ2-1; V gene: TRBV7-6; D gene: TRBD2; clone size: NA; CDR3 DNA: TGTGCCAGCACCCCCTTCGGGGCTAGCGGGAAGTTACGCGGCAATGAGCAGTTCTTC; CDR3 protein: CASTPFGASGKLRGNEQFF
J gene: TRBJ1-2; V gene: TRBV27; D gene: NA; clone size: NA; CDR3 DNA: TGTGCCAGCAGTTTATACGGGTCCGGTGGCTACACCTTC; CDR3 protein: CASSLYGSGGYTF
J gene: TRBJ2-5; V gene: TRBV5-1; D gene: NA; clone size: many; CDR3 DNA: TGTGCCAGCAGTTTAATTCGAGAGACCCAGTACTTC; CDR3 protein: CASSLIRETQYF
J gene: TRBJ2-5; V gene: TRBV20-1; D gene: NA; clone size: few; CDR3 DNA: TGCAGTGCTAACGCCGACACGTACCAAGAGACCCAGTACTTC; CDR3 protein: CSANADTYQETQYF
J gene: TRBJ1-6; V gene: TRBV20-1; D gene: NA; clone size: NA; CDR3 DNA: TGCAGTGCGACGGGGTCCTATAATTCACCCCTCCACTTT; CDR3 protein: CSATGSYNSPLHF
J gene: TRBJ2-5; V gene: TRBV12-3/TRBV12-4; D gene: NA; clone size: NA; CDR3 DNA: TGTGCCAGCACAGGGGTAGTAGGAGGAGAGACCCAGTACTTC; CDR3 protein: CASTGVVGGETQYF
J gene: TRBJ2-7; V gene: TRBV6-1; D gene: NA; clone size: NA; CDR3 DNA: TGTGCCAGCAGTGAAAAACAGGGGAGGCCCTCCTACGAGCAGTACTTC; CDR3 protein: CASSEKQGRPSYEQYF
J gene: TRBJ2-7; V gene: TRBV28; D gene: NA; clone size: many; CDR3 DNA: TGTGCCAGCAGTTTAAGGGGCGTCCCCTCTTACGAGCAGTACTTC; CDR3 protein: CASSLRGVPSYEQYF
J gene: TRBJ2-1; V gene: TRBV6-2/TRBV6-3; D gene: NA; clone size: NA; CDR3 DNA: TGTGCCAGCAGTTCCCGACCTGCGCCGCCTTCCTACGAGCAGTTCTTC; CDR3 protein: CASSSRPAPPSYEQFF
J gene: TRBJ2-7; V gene: TRBV29-1; D gene: TRBD1; clone size: few; CDR3 DNA: TGCAGCGTCGGAATAACGACAGGGCTCTACGAGCAGTACTTC; CDR3 protein: CSVGITTGLYEQYF
J gene: TRBJ2-7; V gene: TRBV5-1; D gene: TRBD2; clone size: many; CDR3 DNA: TGCGCCAGCAGCTTGGAACTAGCGGGAGGCGAGCAGTACTTC; CDR3 protein: CASSLELAGGEQYF
J gene: TRBJ1-1; V gene: TRBV4-1; D gene: NA; clone size: NA; CDR3 DNA: TGCGCCAGCAGCCAACCCGACACTGAAGCTTTCTTT; CDR3 protein: CASSQPDTEAFF